The next 5 T cell receptor beta chains were all read from a single sample in a study of blood T cell repertoires in COVID-19. TCRdb keeps only in-frame clones here, not all; method: immunoSEQ multiplex PCR. The sample includes about 270,000 clones, over 80% of them seen just once. Sequences were obtained from PBMCs or T cells enriched from blood (not recorded which). These receptors came from a woman aged 25 to 39 with acute COVID-19.

The V call is TRBV10-2, the J call TRBJ2-1, with 8 bases identical to TRBD2. From germline, CDR1 is WSHSY and CDR2 SAAADI. V shed 6 bases and J 7 bases; nucleotides not matched to a gene: 11. This CDR3 has 15 residues. CDR3 nucleotides: TGCGCCAGCAGGCAACTAGCGGACCCGCGGAATGAGCAGTTCTTC. The encoded protein is CASRQLADPRNEQFF.

The V and J genes are TRBV7-9 and TRBJ1-2, with D perhaps matching TRBD1 (6 bases). This CDR3 region has 15 residues. The germline CDR1 and CDR2 sequences are SEHNR and FQNEAQ (reference sequence). Trimming removed 1 base from V and 4 bases from J, with 13 bases in between. CDR3 sequence: CASSLVGGSLYGYTF. CDR3 in DNA: TGTGCCAGCAGCTTAGTAGGGGGATCCCTCTATGGCTACACCTTC.

J is TRBJ1-2 and V is TRBV29-1; D is perhaps TRBD1 (5 bases). The CDR3 length is 12 residues. V was cut by 2 bases and J by 4 bases, with 8 bases left in between. Germline CDR1 and CDR2: SQVTM and ANQGSEA. CDR3 loop: CSVENQGYGYTF. Written as DNA, the CDR3 is TGCAGCGTTGAAAATCAGGGCTATGGCTACACCTTC.

The J gene is TRBJ2-7, the V gene TRBV27; 7 positions match TRBD1. The CDR3 totals 16 residues. V lost 6 bases to trimming and J lost 2 bases; unmatched junction nucleotides: 13. From germline, CDR1 is MNHEY and CDR2 SMNVEV (reference sequence). DNA of the CDR3: TGTGCCAGCAGCCTCGTAGCCGGGACAGATCCCTACGAGCAGTACTTC. Translated, it gives CASSLVAGTDPYEQYF.

The chain joins TRBV27 to TRBJ2-3, with a weak D call TRBD2 (6 bases). Germline V gives CDR1 MNHEY, CDR2 SMNVEV (reference sequence). The CDR3 contains 15 residues. The V end was cut by 1 base, the J end by 1 base, with 9 bases between. The chain's CDR3 is CASSLWASGTDTQYF. The CDR3, as DNA: TGTGCCAGCAGTTTATGGGCTAGCGGCACAGATACGCAGTATTTT.